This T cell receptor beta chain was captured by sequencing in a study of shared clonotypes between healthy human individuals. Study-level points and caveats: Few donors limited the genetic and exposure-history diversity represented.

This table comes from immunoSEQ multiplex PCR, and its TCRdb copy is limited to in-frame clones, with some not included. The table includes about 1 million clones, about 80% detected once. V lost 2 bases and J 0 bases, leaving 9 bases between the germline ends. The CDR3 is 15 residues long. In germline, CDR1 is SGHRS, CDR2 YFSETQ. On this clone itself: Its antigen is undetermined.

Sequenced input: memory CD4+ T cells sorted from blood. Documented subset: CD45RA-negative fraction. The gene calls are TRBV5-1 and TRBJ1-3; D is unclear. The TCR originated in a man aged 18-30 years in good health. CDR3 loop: CASSFEGNSGNTIYF. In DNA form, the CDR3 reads TGCGCCAGCAGCTTTGAAGGAAACTCTGGAAACACCATATATTTT. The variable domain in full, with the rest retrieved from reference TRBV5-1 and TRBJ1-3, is KAGVTQTPRYLIKTRGQQVTLSCSPISGHRSVSWYQQTPGQGLQFLFEYFSETQRNKGNFPGRFSGRQFSNSRSEMNVSTLELGDSALYLCASSFEGNSGNTIYFGEGSWLTVV.